One and the same sample provided the 27 T cell receptor beta chains below, sequenced in a study of T cell repertoires in cytomegalovirus infection. These receptors lack a known antigen. TCRdb passed the reads through MiXCR, listing each CDR3 protein once. Among fewer than 950,000 distinct CDR3 sequences listed, 30% to 35% were seen once. This specimen was cultured CD8+ T cells from PBMCs, taken from culture after CMV antigen stimulation. These receptors originate from a human donor in good health (CMV status not recorded). Some clones in this sample may be carry-over from other donors' samples.

This clonotype was found once. Compared with germline, one end of the junction differs, possibly owing to a read error. The chain couples TRBV5-3 to TRBJ2-1; 14 bases are shared with TRBD2. TRBV5-3 is an ORF, and what it does is uncertain. The CDR3 consists of 16 residues. CDR3 DNA sequence: TGTGCCAGCAGCTTTCTGACTAGCGGGGGGGACAATGAGCAGTTCTTC. Residues: CASSFLTSGGDNEQFF.

This clonotype has just a few counts. The rearrangement uses TRBV27 and TRBJ1-2; D is undetermined. CDR1 MNHEY and CDR2 SMNVEV come from the germline V gene (reference sequence). The V end lost 6 bases, the J end lost 3 bases, and 11 bases lay between the germline ends. The CDR3 length is 13 residues. The CDR3 is CASSRPGDYGYTF. CDR3 sequence (DNA): TGTGCCAGCAGCCGCCCTGGGGACTATGGCTACACCTTC.

The chain is built from TRBV27 and TRBJ2-1; D unresolved. Trimming stripped 4 bases from V and 6 bases from J, with 7 bases between. CDR3 length equals 12 residues. Germline V gene data show CDR1 as MNHEY and CDR2 as SMNVEV (reference sequence). The CDR3 DNA reads TGTGCCAGCAGTTCCATGGGCAATGAGCAGTTCTTC. Its translation is CASSSMGNEQFF.

This clonotype was observed a handful of times. This chain uses TRBV28 with TRBJ2-3; TRBD1 matches 10 bases. The CDR3 contains 18 residues. CDR1 is MDHEN, CDR2 SYDVKM, per germline. Trimming removed 4 bases from V and 1 base from J; junction bases left unmatched: 11. CDR3 DNA sequence: TGTGCCAGCAGTTCTCCGGGACAGGGGATCTACCGCACAGATACGCAGTATTTT. Protein: CASSSPGQGIYRTDTQYF.

The chain recombines TRBV12-3 or TRBV12-4 with TRBJ1-2; 12 nucleotides agree with TRBD1. The trim removed 1 base at V and 6 bases at J, leaving 9 bases unmatched. CDR3 length: 17 residues. In DNA, the CDR3 is TGTGCCAGCAGTTTAGGCCCGGGACAGGGGGCGTTGGATGGCTACACCTTC. Amino acid sequence: CASSLGPGQGALDGYTF.

V and J are TRBV20-1 and TRBJ1-3, with D tentatively TRBD1 (6 bases). Trimming removed 6 bases from V and 3 bases from J, with 21 bases in between. From germline, CDR1 is DFQATT and CDR2 SNEGSKA (reference sequence). The CDR3 length is 16 residues. The CDR3: CSAKNREYGFGNTIYF. The CDR3 DNA follows: TGCAGTGCAAAAAACAGGGAGTACGGCTTTGGAAACACCATATATTTT.

This clonotype has just a few counts. The chain couples TRBV7-9 to TRBJ1-2, with 11 positions matching TRBD1. V trimming: 5 bases; J trimming: 7 bases; junction bases outside the gene matches: 9. Germline V CDR1 and CDR2: SEHNR, FQNEAQ (reference sequence). This CDR3 is built from 15 residues. This chain's CDR3 is CASSPGQGAGAGYTF. The DNA for the CDR3 is TGTGCCAGCAGCCCCGGACAGGGGGCGGGAGCTGGCTACACCTTC.

In its sample, this clonotype was seen many times. The J gene is TRBJ1-1, the V gene TRBV20-1; D remains unclear. The ends were cut back, 4 bases at V and 5 bases at J, with 11 bases in the middle. CDR3 length: 12 residues. Germline V gives CDR1 DFQATT, CDR2 SNEGSKA (reference sequence). The CDR3 DNA reads as TGCAGTGCTACTAAATCGGGAACTGAAGCTTTCTTT. This translates into CSATKSGTEAFF.

A few counts support this clonotype. The chain combines TRBV10-3 with TRBJ2-7, with D unresolved. Germline V gene sequence: CDR1 ENHRY, CDR2 SYGVKD. Trimming removed 3 bases from V and 0 bases from J, with 9 bases in between. The length of the CDR3 is 14 residues. CDR3 sequence: CAISDPGGSYEQYV. The CDR3 DNA reads TGTGCCATCAGTGATCCGGGCGGCTCCTACGAGCAGTACGTC.

This clonotype was seen a few times. The chain has TRBV6-6 and TRBJ2-3, with TRBD1 matching 10 bases. V lost 0 bases, J lost 4 bases, and 4 bases stayed unmatched. Germline values: CDR1 MNHNY, CDR2 SVGAGI (reference sequence). The CDR3 covers 16 residues. The CDR3 spells CASSYSLGTGADTQYF. The CDR3 nucleotides are TGTGCCAGCAGTTACTCTCTTGGGACAGGGGCAGATACGCAGTATTTT.

This clonotype was recorded a few times. This chain uses TRBV15 with TRBJ1-1; 7 bases are shared with TRBD1. The germline V gene encodes CDR1 LNHNV and CDR2 YYDKDF (reference sequence). V gave up 1 base and J gave up 5 bases; unmatched junction bases: 1. The CDR3 contains 13 residues. The CDR3 bases are TGTGCCACCAGCAGAGCAGGGGGAACTGAAGCTTTCTTT. Protein sequence: CATSRAGGTEAFF.

This chain uses TRBV20-1 with TRBJ1-1; D perhaps matches TRBD1 (6 bases). V lost 1 base, J lost 2 bases, and 11 bases lay in between. Germline loops: CDR1 DFQATT, CDR2 SNEGSKA (reference sequence). The CDR3 is 14 amino acids. The CDR3 DNA reads as TGCAGTGCTAGAGTCCCAGGGGTAAACACTGAAGCTTTCTTT. Its translation: CSARVPGVNTEAFF.

This chain links TRBV5-1 with TRBJ2-3, with 10 bases aligning to TRBD2. CDR3 length: 17 residues. Germline CDR1 is SGHRS and CDR2 is YFSETQ. The ends lost 4 bases at V and 3 bases at J; junction bases unmatched: 11. CDR3 in amino acids: CASSRKLAGGLTDTQYF. In DNA form, the CDR3 reads TGCGCCAGCAGCCGAAAATTAGCGGGGGGTTTGACAGATACGCAGTATTTT. The full variable domain, rest sourced from reference TRBV5-1 and TRBJ2-3, is KAGVTQTPRYLIKTRGQQVTLSCSPISGHRSVSWYQQTPGQGLQFLFEYFSETQRNKGNFPGRFSGRQFSNSRSEMNVSTLELGDSALYLCASSRKLAGGLTDTQYFGPGTRLTVL.

V usage is TRBV27 and J usage is TRBJ2-7; TRBD1 might be the D (5 bases). The germline V and J ends were trimmed by 5 bases and 4 bases, with 15 bases remaining between them. The CDR3 has 14 residues. Germline V CDR1 and CDR2: MNHEY, SMNVEV (reference sequence). The CDR3 is CASSHRSVAYEQYF. The CDR3 DNA follows: TGTGCCAGCAGTCACAGGTCTGTGGCGTACGAGCAGTACTTC.

In its sample, this clonotype was seen many times. The chain joins TRBV7-2 to TRBJ2-3; the match to TRBD1 covers 7 bases. The CDR3 length is 15 residues. With V trimmed by 3 bases and J by 3 bases, 6 bases remained unmatched. CDR1 and CDR2 from the germline V gene are SGHTA and FQGNSA. This CDR3 is CASSFTGAGTDTQYF. The CDR3 DNA sequence: TGTGCCAGCAGCTTCACAGGGGCTGGGACAGATACGCAGTATTTT. Using reference TRBV7-2 and TRBJ2-3 for the parts outside the CDR3, the full variable domain is GAGVSQSPSNKVTEKGKDVELRCDPISGHTALYWYRQSLGQGLEFLIYFQGNSAPDKSGLPSDRFSAERTGGSVSTLTIQRTQQEDSAVYLCASSFTGAGTDTQYFGPGTRLTVL.

The rearrangement uses TRBV19 and TRBJ1-5; TRBD1 agrees at 7 bases. Trimming took 7 bases from V and 5 from J; bases not matched to a gene: 20. The germline CDR1 and CDR2 sequences are LNHDA and SQIVND (reference sequence). The CDR3 has 18 residues. In DNA form, the CDR3 reads TGTGCCAGTACCCTCCGGGACAGTTGGCAGTCGGGGGATCAGCCCCAGCATTTT. Translation gives CASTLRDSWQSGDQPQHF. The whole variable domain, filled in from reference TRBV19 and TRBJ1-5, reads DGGITQSPKYLFRKEGQNVTLSCEQNLNHDAMYWYRQDPGQGLRLIYYSQIVNDFQKGDIAEGYSVSREKKESFPLTVTSAQKNPTAFYLCASTLRDSWQSGDQPQHFGDGTRLSIL.

This chain uses TRBV12-3 or TRBV12-4 with TRBJ2-2; possible D gene TRBD2, 6 bases. V gave up 1 base and J gave up 6 bases, with 12 bases separating them. This CDR3 contains 15 residues. The CDR3 is CASSLGRGLPGELFF. CDR3 nucleotide sequence: TGTGCCAGCAGTTTAGGGAGGGGCCTACCCGGGGAGCTGTTTTTT.

This chain links TRBV27 with TRBJ1-2; weak D call: TRBD1 (5 bases). CDR1 is MNHEY, CDR2 SMNVEV, per germline (reference sequence). This CDR3 contains 13 residues. V lost 8 bases, J lost 0 bases, and 10 bases lay in between. The CDR3 is CASGGGANYGYTF. In DNA form, the CDR3 reads TGTGCCAGCGGGGGGGGGGCTAACTATGGCTACACCTTC.

V is TRBV19 and J is TRBJ1-2; D remains unclear. Trimming cost V 0 bases and J 1 base, with 9 bases left between them. Looked up from germline, CDR1 is LNHDA and CDR2 is SQIVND (reference sequence). CDR3 length equals 15 residues. The CDR3 DNA reads as TGTGCCAGTAGTATAGATCACAGCGATAACTATGGCTACACCTTC. It is translated as CASSIDHSDNYGYTF.

The sample holds a few counts of this clonotype. The chain joins TRBV12-3 or TRBV12-4 to TRBJ1-1; D gene uncertain. Trimming took off 8 bases at V and 5 bases at J, with 18 bases between the two ends. The CDR3 is 14 amino acids. As DNA, the CDR3 is TGTGCCAGCGTACTAGACCCCGAAGGGACTGAAGCTTTCTTT. It translates to CASVLDPEGTEAFF.

The chain joins TRBV6-2 or TRBV6-3 to TRBJ2-7; 9 nucleotides agree with TRBD2. Germline values: CDR1 MNHEY, CDR2 SVGEGT. This CDR3 has 15 amino acids. J lost 1 base, V lost 6 bases, and 7 bases had no gene match. CDR3 sequence: CASRPLAGESYEQYV. The CDR3 DNA sequence: TGTGCCAGCAGACCACTAGCGGGTGAATCCTACGAGCAGTACGTC.

The chain links TRBV9 to TRBJ2-1; 8 bases fit TRBD2. Trimming removed 0 bases from V and 8 bases from J; junction bases left unmatched: 7. The CDR3 runs to 15 residues. CDR1 is SGDLS, CDR2 YYNGEE, per germline. The CDR3 here is CASSVVARGVHEQFF. DNA for the CDR3: TGTGCCAGCAGCGTAGTTGCGCGGGGGGTCCATGAGCAGTTCTTC.

The rearrangement links TRBV24-1 to TRBJ2-2; possibly TRBD1 for D (6 bases). V was clipped by 5 bases and J by 3 bases, with 12 bases between them. Germline CDR1 and CDR2: KGHDR and SFDVKD. CDR3 length: 15 amino acids. In nucleotides, the CDR3 is TGTGCCACCAGTGGTCAGGACAGAGACACCGGGGAGCTGTTTTTT. It translates to CATSGQDRDTGELFF.

The chain links TRBV19 to TRBJ1-1; no reliable D call. The germline V gene encodes CDR1 LNHDA and CDR2 SQIVND (reference sequence). The CDR3 runs to 13 residues. V was clipped by 8 bases and J by 2 bases, with 12 bases between them. The CDR3 loop reads CASRFLTNTEAFF. For the CDR3, the DNA is TGTGCCAGTCGTTTTTTAACCAACACTGAAGCTTTCTTT.

The chain links TRBV27 to TRBJ2-5; tentative D call: TRBD1 (6 bases). The CDR3 runs 15 residues. V was shortened by 3 bases and J by 7 bases, with 18 bases between the two germline ends. From germline, CDR1 is MNHEY and CDR2 SMNVEV (reference sequence). CDR3 sequence (DNA): TGTGCCAGCAGTTTGTGGGGGCAGGCAGGCGGGACCCAGTACTTC. This sequence encodes CASSLWGQAGGTQYF.

The chain carries TRBV15 and TRBJ2-5; D gene ambiguous. Trimming shortened V by 6 bases and J by 2 bases, and 10 bases separated the two germline ends. The CDR3 has 13 amino acids. From germline, CDR1 is LNHNV and CDR2 YYDKDF (reference sequence). The CDR3 sequence is CATRVTMQETQYF. CDR3 nucleotides: TGTGCCACCAGGGTGACAATGCAAGAGACCCAGTACTTC.

There are a few counts of this clonotype. The genes are TRBV19 and TRBJ2-2; D is unresolved. Trimming pared 5 bases from V and 1 base from J, leaving 8 bases between. The CDR3 is 14 amino acids. Germline CDR1 reads LNHDA; CDR2 reads SQIVND (reference sequence). The CDR3 DNA reads as TGTGCCAGTAGTTTCCGACAGAACACCGGGGAGCTGTTTTTT. Residues: CASSFRQNTGELFF. The full variable domain, in which reference TRBV19 and TRBJ2-2 provide the parts outside the CDR3, is DGGITQSPKYLFRKEGQNVTLSCEQNLNHDAMYWYRQDPGQGLRLIYYSQIVNDFQKGDIAEGYSVSREKKESFPLTVTSAQKNPTAFYLCASSFRQNTGELFFGEGSRLTVL.